Following are 32 T cell receptor beta chains from one sample sequenced in a study of shared clonotypes between healthy human individuals. Assay: immunoSEQ multiplex PCR; the TCRdb copy retains only in-frame clones and omits some. The repertoire holds roughly 2.4 million clones, with approximately 95% as singletons. Material for sequencing was naive CD4+ T cells sorted from blood. The subset was: CD45RA+ positively selected. The source of these receptors is a man aged 18 to 29 in good health.

The gene calls are TRBV30 and TRBJ2-1, with D unresolved. Trimming cost V 0 bases and J 9 bases, with 12 bases left between them. The CDR3 extends over 13 amino acids. Germline CDR1 and CDR2: GTSNPN and SVGIG (reference sequence). CDR3 protein: CAWSVRLVSEQFF. Written as DNA, the CDR3 is TGTGCCTGGAGTGTAAGGCTAGTAAGTGAGCAGTTCTTC.

V gene TRBV2 combines with J gene TRBJ2-1; 9 nucleotides line up with TRBD2. The CDR3 extends over 15 amino acids. Germline loops: CDR1 SNHLY, CDR2 FYNNEI. The V segment lost 7 bases and the J segment 8 bases; nucleotides outside the gene matches: 12. CDR3 region: CASKRPASGKYEQFF. The CDR3 nucleotides are TGTGCCAGCAAACGTCCGGCTAGCGGGAAATATGAGCAGTTCTTC. The full variable domain, its missing parts supplied by reference TRBV2 and TRBJ2-1, is EPEVTQTPSHQVTQMGQEVILRCVPISNHLYFYWYRQILGQKVEFLVSFYNNEISEKSEIFDDQFSVERPDGSNFTLKIRSTKLEDSAMYFCASKRPASGKYEQFFGPGTRLTVL.

The rearrangement links TRBV19 to TRBJ2-7, with 8 bases aligning to TRBD1. Germline CDR1 and CDR2: LNHDA and SQIVND (reference sequence). The V segment lost 3 bases and the J segment 0 bases; nucleotides outside the gene matches: 4. The CDR3 totals 15 residues. CDR3 DNA: TGTGCCAGTAGTATCGGACAGGGCTTCTCCTACGAGCAGTACTTC. Protein: CASSIGQGFSYEQYF.

Worth noting for this clone: Other DNA sequences of this sample code for an identical CDR3. The chain couples TRBV29-1 to TRBJ1-4; D gene uncertain. V was pared by 7 bases and J by 4 bases, with 4 bases between. Germline assignment: CDR1 SQVTM and CDR2 ANQGSEA. CDR3 length: 10 amino acids. The DNA for the CDR3 is TGCAGCGGTGGTAATGAAAAACTGTTTTTT. It translates to CSGGNEKLFF.

The gene calls are TRBV30 and TRBJ2-7; D might be TRBD1 or TRBD2, each matching 6 bases. Per germline, CDR1 GTSNPN and CDR2 SVGIG (reference sequence). Trimming pared 8 bases from V and 3 bases from J, leaving 14 bases between. The CDR3 covers 12 residues. In DNA form, the CDR3 reads TGTGCCGGGGGGCGGGCGGACTACGAGCAGTACTTC. As protein: CAGGRADYEQYF.

The genes are TRBV19 and TRBJ2-2; 9 bases fit TRBD1. The CDR3 runs 14 residues. CDR1 LNHDA and CDR2 SQIVND come from the germline V gene (reference sequence). V shed 6 bases, J shed 7 bases, and the junction held 6 bases outside the gene matches. The CDR3 DNA reads as TGTGCCAGTAGACCACAGGGGGCTATCGGGGAGCTGTTTTTT. Translation: CASRPQGAIGELFF.

The chain recombines TRBV7-8 with TRBJ1-4; possibly TRBD1 for D (5 bases). CDR1 and CDR2 (germline): SGHVS, FQNEAQ. V dropped 5 bases and J dropped 5 bases, with 12 bases sitting between them. The length of the CDR3 is 14 residues. CDR3 sequence (DNA): TGTGCCAGCAGCCCGGAGACAGCGAATGAAAAACTGTTTTTT. Its translation is CASSPETANEKLFF.

V usage is TRBV18 and J usage is TRBJ2-3, with D perhaps matching TRBD2 (5 bases). Germline CDR1 KGHSH, CDR2 LQKENI. CDR3 length: 16 residues. V was trimmed by 3 bases and J by 3 bases, leaving 16 bases between them. CDR3: CASSPPGLIGTDTQYF. The DNA for the CDR3 is TGTGCCAGCTCACCTCCAGGACTGATAGGGACAGATACGCAGTATTTT.

The chain carries TRBV11-2 and TRBJ1-4; D unclear. The germline V and J ends were trimmed by 5 bases and 5 bases, with 12 bases remaining between them. Germline lookup yields CDR1 SGHAT and CDR2 FQNNGV. The CDR3 length is 14 residues. The CDR3 region is CASSPVTLNEKLFF. For the CDR3, the DNA is TGTGCCAGCAGCCCTGTGACCCTCAATGAAAAACTGTTTTTT.

The CDR3 nucleotides are TGTGCCAGCATCGCCTCCGTGGGACTACAAGAGACCCAGTACTTC. Amino acid sequence: CASIASVGLQETQYF. The chain uses TRBV6-6 and TRBJ2-5; 7 positions agree with TRBD2. Trimming at V came to 7 bases and at J to 2 bases, leaving 10 bases not matched to a gene. Germline CDR1 reads MNHNY; CDR2 reads SVGAGI (reference sequence). The CDR3 has 15 residues.

This clone was observed a handful of times. The chain carries TRBV10-3 and TRBJ1-1; D is possibly TRBD1 (5 bases). The germline CDR1 and CDR2 sequences are ENHRY and SYGVKD. The length of the CDR3 is 13 residues. Deletions cut 3 bases from V and 11 bases from J, with 16 bases between. CDR3 nucleotides: TGTGCCATCAGTGAAATGTGGGGAGAGGGGGCTTTCTTT. This gives the protein CAISEMWGEGAFF.

As DNA, the CDR3 is TGTGCCTGGATCCACTGGGGCCGGTCCTTCTATGGCTACACCTTC. Translation: CAWIHWGRSFYGYTF. The chain couples TRBV30 to TRBJ1-2; D perhaps matches TRBD1 (5 bases). Trimming took off 4 bases at V and 4 bases at J, with 19 bases between the two ends. The CDR3 consists of 15 residues. Germline CDR1 reads GTSNPN; CDR2 reads SVGIG (reference sequence).

The V gene is TRBV7-2, the J gene TRBJ2-7, with 7 bases aligning to TRBD2. The V gene's germline CDR1 is SGHTA and CDR2 FQGNSA. The CDR3 extends over 15 amino acids. The junction had 7 bases not matched to a gene; V was cut back by 3 bases and J by 2 bases. The CDR3 nucleotides read TGTGCCAGCAGCTTGGAAGGGAGGGCCCCCTACGAGCAGTACTTC. It codes for CASSLEGRAPYEQYF.

The chain links TRBV12-5 to TRBJ2-1; 8 bases align to TRBD1. Unmatched junction bases numbered 6, after V lost 1 base and J lost 7 bases. This CDR3 region has 15 residues. Germline CDR1 is LGHNT and CDR2 is FRNRAP. This CDR3 reads CASGLGQGRLNEQFF. The CDR3 DNA reads TGTGCTAGTGGTTTGGGACAGGGGAGGCTAAATGAGCAGTTCTTC.

This chain connects TRBV6-5 to TRBJ2-7; maybe TRBD2 (6 bases). The V gene lost 5 bases and the J gene lost 5 bases, with 16 bases spanning the gap. This CDR3 has 14 residues. Germline V CDR1 and CDR2: MNHEY, SVGAGI. This CDR3 reads CASSIGGAHHEQYF. The CDR3 region has the DNA TGTGCCAGCAGTATCGGGGGAGCGCATCACGAGCAGTACTTC.

The CDR3 reads CASRREGTTNEKLFF. The CDR3 nucleotides read TGTGCCAGCAGAAGGGAAGGGACAACTAATGAAAAACTGTTTTTT. The gene calls are TRBV27 and TRBJ1-4; D is undetermined. The CDR3 contains 15 residues. Germline values: CDR1 MNHEY, CDR2 SMNVEV (reference sequence). V dropped 6 bases and J dropped 0 bases, with 11 bases sitting between them. Together with reference TRBV27 and TRBJ1-4, the CDR3 gives the full variable domain: EAQVTQNPRYLITVTGKKLTVTCSQNMNHEYMSWYRQDPGLGLRQIYYSMNVEVTDKGDVPEGYKVSRKEKRNFPLILESPSPNQTSLYFCASRREGTTNEKLFFGSGTQLSVL.

This sequence joins TRBV27 and TRBJ2-7, with D maybe TRBD2 (5 bases). This CDR3 region has 15 residues. Germline V lookup: CDR1 MNHEY, CDR2 SMNVEV (reference sequence). V lost 5 bases to trimming and J lost 0 bases, with 14 bases between them. Here the CDR3 reads CASSPMGGSSYEQYF. As DNA, the CDR3 is TGTGCCAGCAGTCCCATGGGTGGGAGCTCCTACGAGCAGTACTTC.

The V call is TRBV7-3, the J call TRBJ2-3, with D possibly matching TRBD2 (6 bases). This CDR3 region has 15 residues. The V end was cut by 3 bases, the J end by 4 bases, with 14 bases between. Germline V gene data show CDR1 as SGHTA and CDR2 as FQGTGA. CDR3 amino acids: CASSLGGTNSDTQYF. CDR3 nucleotides: TGTGCCAGCAGCTTGGGGGGAACGAATTCAGATACGCAGTATTTT.

The CDR3 sequence is CASAVQGNSGNTIYF. The CDR3 DNA is TGTGCCAGCGCCGTGCAGGGGAACTCTGGAAACACCATATATTTT. The chain carries TRBV27 and TRBJ1-3; D perhaps matches TRBD1 (6 bases). V lost 8 bases and J 0 bases, leaving 14 bases between the germline ends. The CDR3 is 15 amino acids. Germline V CDR1 and CDR2: MNHEY, SMNVEV (reference sequence).

The chain is built from TRBV5-1 and TRBJ2-6; D uncertain. The length of the CDR3 is 14 residues. Germline assignment: CDR1 SGHRS and CDR2 YFSETQ. V lost 5 bases and J 0 bases, leaving 6 bases between the germline ends. The CDR3 DNA reads TGCGCCAGCAGGTCCCTCTCTGGGGCCAACGTCCTGACTTTC. Protein sequence: CASRSLSGANVLTF.

This clone was seen a single time. Other nucleotide sequences in the sample specify the same CDR3. The chain carries TRBV7-8 and TRBJ2-2; unclear D gene. The CDR3 covers 14 residues. V gave up 1 base and J gave up 1 base, with 4 bases separating them. Germline V lookup: CDR1 SGHVS, CDR2 FQNEAQ. CDR3 protein: CASSLGQNTGELFF. The CDR3 DNA reads TGTGCCAGCAGCTTAGGACAGAACACCGGGGAGCTGTTTTTT. The whole variable domain, remainder taken from reference TRBV7-8 and TRBJ2-2, is GAGVSQSPRYKVAKRGQDVALRCDPISGHVSLFWYQQALGQGPEFLTYFQNEAQLDKSGLPSDRFFAERPEGSVSTLKIQRTQQEDSAVYLCASSLGQNTGELFFGEGSRLTVL.

This clone has a single count. This chain uses TRBV27 with TRBJ1-2; tentatively, D is TRBD1 (6 bases). V lost 5 bases and J lost 1, with 14 bases in between. The CDR3 is 15 residues long. Per germline, CDR1 MNHEY and CDR2 SMNVEV (reference sequence). The CDR3 region is CASSPGQKFNYGYTF. The DNA of the CDR3 is TGTGCCAGCAGTCCCGGACAGAAATTTAACTATGGCTACACCTTC.

The chain employs TRBV18 and TRBJ2-2; D is unresolved. Trimming took off 2 bases at V and 5 bases at J, with 9 bases between the two ends. The germline CDR1 and CDR2 sequences are KGHSH and LQKENI. This CDR3 is 14 amino acids long. The CDR3 loop reads CASSPYPNTGELFF. The CDR3 coding sequence is TGTGCCAGCTCACCATACCCAAATACCGGGGAGCTGTTTTTT.

The chain couples TRBV5-1 to TRBJ2-1; 8 bases match TRBD1. The ends lost 1 base at V and 5 bases at J; junction bases unmatched: 2. Germline lookup yields CDR1 SGHRS and CDR2 YFSETQ. The CDR3 has 14 amino acids. The DNA for the CDR3 is TGCGCCAGCAGCTTGCAGGGGGCGGACAATGAGCAGTTCTTC. Amino acid sequence: CASSLQGADNEQFF.

In DNA, the CDR3 is TGTGCCAGCAGTCCGAGCGGGGAAGAGACCCAGTACTTC. This translates into CASSPSGEETQYF. V gene TRBV6-5 combines with J gene TRBJ2-5, with 7 bases identical to TRBD2. Per the germline V gene, CDR1 is MNHEY and CDR2 is SVGAGI. With 5 bases clipped from V and 3 bases from J, the junction kept 3 bases outside the gene matches. The CDR3 runs 13 residues.

Of note for this clone: Other nucleotide sequences in the sample specify the same CDR3. The chain combines TRBV6-5 with TRBJ2-7, with D unresolved. The CDR3 loop spans 14 amino acids. Germline CDR1 reads MNHEY; CDR2 reads SVGAGI. With 0 bases removed from V and 4 bases from J, the gap between germline ends came to 10 bases. The CDR3 loop reads CASSYSSRFYEQYF. The CDR3 bases are TGTGCCAGCAGTTACTCGAGCAGATTTTACGAGCAGTACTTC.

CDR3 nucleotides: TGTGCCAGCTCACCACCAGGCGGTACCGCAACCTATGGCTACACCTTC. Translation gives CASSPPGGTATYGYTF. The J gene is TRBJ1-2, the V gene TRBV18; D ambiguous. Trimming shortened V by 0 bases and J by 4 bases, and 15 bases separated the two germline ends. Germline CDR1 KGHSH, CDR2 LQKENI. This CDR3 is built from 16 residues.

CDR3 in DNA: TGTGCCACCAGCAGAGATCACGGACAAAATGAAAAACTGTTTTTT. This sequence encodes CATSRDHGQNEKLFF. This chain uses TRBV15 with TRBJ1-4, with TRBD1 as a possible D gene (5 bases). CDR1 is LNHNV and CDR2 is YYDKDF in the germline V gene (reference sequence). CDR3 length equals 15 residues. The ends were cut back, 0 bases at V and 5 bases at J, with 10 bases in the middle. The variable domain in full, with the rest retrieved from reference TRBV15 and TRBJ1-4, is DAMVIQNPRYQVTQFGKPVTLSCSQTLNHNVMYWYQQKSSQAPKLLFHYYDKDFNNEADTPDNFQSRRPNTSFCFLDIRSPGLGDTAMYLCATSRDHGQNEKLFFGSGTQLSVL.

In this sample, this clone turned up a few times. The chain is built from TRBV18 and TRBJ1-5; D gene uncertain. The CDR3 contains 12 residues. V was shortened by 6 bases and J by 7 bases, with 10 bases between the two germline ends. Germline CDR1 is KGHSH and CDR2 is LQKENI. Written as DNA, the CDR3 is TGTGCCAGCTCCCCTGGGAGGCAGCCCCAGCATTTT. Residues: CASSPGRQPQHF. Using reference TRBV18 and TRBJ1-5 for the parts outside the CDR3, the full variable domain is NAGVMQNPRHLVRRRGQEARLRCSPMKGHSHVYWYRQLPEEGLKFMVYLQKENIIDESGMPKERFSAEFPKEGPSILRIQQVVRGDSAAYFCASSPGRQPQHFGDGTRLSIL.

Concerning this clone itself: The same CDR3 also results from other DNA sequences found in this sample. The chain carries TRBV2 and TRBJ2-7; 12 bases align to TRBD2. The CDR3 contains 13 residues. Unmatched junction bases numbered 4, after V lost 6 bases and J lost 7 bases. The germline V gene encodes CDR1 SNHLY and CDR2 FYNNEI. The CDR3 region is CASSVGLAGEQYF. The CDR3 coding sequence is TGTGCCAGCAGCGTGGGACTAGCGGGTGAGCAGTACTTC.

This rearrangement joins TRBV7-2 to TRBJ1-5; perhaps TRBD1 as D (5 bases). This CDR3 region has 14 residues. V gave up 4 bases and J gave up 7 bases, with 14 bases separating them. Germline CDR1 SGHTA, CDR2 FQGNSA. CDR3 DNA sequence: TGTGCCAGCAGCTCGGACGGCGGGGGACAGCCCCAGCATTTT. Translated, it gives CASSSDGGGQPQHF.

The V and J genes are TRBV2 and TRBJ2-3; no definite D call. V was cut by 4 bases and J by 1 base, with 9 bases left in between. Germline lookup yields CDR1 SNHLY and CDR2 FYNNEI. CDR3 size: 14 residues. As DNA, the CDR3 is TGTGCCAGCAGTGGCAACTTTGGCACAGATACGCAGTATTTT. It translates to CASSGNFGTDTQYF.